Included here is one T cell receptor (beta chain) sequence, with context. The antigen is undetermined. Here immunoSEQ multiplex PCR was the method, and the copy in TCRdb shows in-frame clones only, minus some. The data hold tens of thousands of clones, with around 75% observed a single time. Expansion of antigen-specific CD4+ T cells with viral peptide pools was carried out by the ViraFEST assay before sequencing. Culture lasted 10 days before CD4+ T cell isolation. Negative nucleocapsid antibody tests before and after vaccination confirmed no previous SARS-CoV-2 infection. The CDR3 consists of 16 residues. Germline V gene lookup returns CDR1 KGHDR and CDR2 SFDVKD. Trimming removed 2 bases from V and 2 bases from J; junction bases left unmatched: 4. The record originates from a study of vaccination effects on CD4 cells after COVID-19.

The input for sequencing was CD4+ T cells from PBMCs cultured with HCoV-OC43 spike peptides, taken before COVID-19 vaccination. Sample subset: HCoV-OC43 spike overlapping peptide pool stimulation. This receptor was identified in a human donor who received a COVID-19 vaccine. The rearrangement uses TRBV24-1 and TRBJ2-5, with 10 nucleotides matching TRBD2. The CDR3 protein is CATSDSRAGGQETQYF. The CDR3, as DNA: TGTGCCACCAGTGATTCAAGAGCGGGGGGGCAAGAGACCCAGTACTTC.